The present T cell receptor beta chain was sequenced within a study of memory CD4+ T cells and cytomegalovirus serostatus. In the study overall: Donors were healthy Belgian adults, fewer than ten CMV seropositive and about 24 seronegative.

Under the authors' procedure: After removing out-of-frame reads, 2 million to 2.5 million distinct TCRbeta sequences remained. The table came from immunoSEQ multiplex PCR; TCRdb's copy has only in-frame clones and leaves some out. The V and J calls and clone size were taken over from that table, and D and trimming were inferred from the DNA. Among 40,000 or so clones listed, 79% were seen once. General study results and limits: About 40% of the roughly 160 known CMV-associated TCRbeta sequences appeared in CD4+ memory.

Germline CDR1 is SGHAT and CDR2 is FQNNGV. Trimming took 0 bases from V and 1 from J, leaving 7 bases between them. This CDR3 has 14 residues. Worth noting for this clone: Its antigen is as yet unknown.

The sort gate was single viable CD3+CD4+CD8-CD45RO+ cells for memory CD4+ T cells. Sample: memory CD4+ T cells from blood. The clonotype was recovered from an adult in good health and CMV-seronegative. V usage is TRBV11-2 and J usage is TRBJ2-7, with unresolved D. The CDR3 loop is CASSLEISSYEQYF. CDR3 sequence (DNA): TGTGCCAGCAGCTTAGAAATCAGTTCCTACGAGCAGTACTTC.